The T cell receptor beta chain described here comes from a study of CXCR3-negative and CXCR3-positive naive CD8 T cells. 5' RACE with UMI labels generated the TRB cDNA libraries. Using the 5' RACE reads, TCRdb records one entry per CDR3 protein without DNA. Its table records 100,000 to 150,000 distinct CDR3 sequences. The TCR sequence derives from a human donor in good health. Some clones in this sample may be carry-over from other donors' samples. The specimen was naive CXCR3- CD8+ T cells from blood. Subset noted: CD45RO-CCR7+CD27+CD95- naive CD8+ T cells lacking CXCR3 (TNR3-).

CDR3 sequence reads: CASREYRDRGLETQYF. The chain recombines TRBV2 with TRBJ2-5; the D call of TRBD1 rests on TCRdb alone, since no DNA is present to check it. The germline V gene has CDR1 SNHLY and CDR2 FYNNEI. The CDR3 is 16 residues long. The full variable domain, its missing parts supplied by reference TRBV2 and TRBJ2-5, is EPEVTQTPSHQVTQMGQEVILRCVPISNHLYFYWYRQILGQKVEFLVSFYNNEISEKSEIFDDQFSVERPDGSNFTLKIRSTKLEDSAMYFCASREYRDRGLETQYFGPGTRLLVL.